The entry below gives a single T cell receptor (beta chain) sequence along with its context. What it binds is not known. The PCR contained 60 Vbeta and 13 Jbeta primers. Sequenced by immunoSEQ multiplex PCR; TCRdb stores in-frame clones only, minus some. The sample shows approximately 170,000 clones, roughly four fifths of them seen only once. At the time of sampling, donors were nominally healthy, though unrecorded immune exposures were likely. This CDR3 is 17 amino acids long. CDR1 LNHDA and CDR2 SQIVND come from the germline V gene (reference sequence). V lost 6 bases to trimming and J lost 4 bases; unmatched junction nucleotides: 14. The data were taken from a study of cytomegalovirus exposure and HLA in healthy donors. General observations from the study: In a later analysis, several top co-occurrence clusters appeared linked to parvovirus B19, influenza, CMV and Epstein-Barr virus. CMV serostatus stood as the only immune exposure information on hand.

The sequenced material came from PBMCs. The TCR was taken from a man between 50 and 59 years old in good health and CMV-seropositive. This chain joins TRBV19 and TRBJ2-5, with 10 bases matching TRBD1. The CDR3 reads CASSTNPGTGARETQYF. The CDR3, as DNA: TGTGCCAGTAGCACGAACCCCGGGACAGGGGCCCGAGAGACCCAGTACTTC.